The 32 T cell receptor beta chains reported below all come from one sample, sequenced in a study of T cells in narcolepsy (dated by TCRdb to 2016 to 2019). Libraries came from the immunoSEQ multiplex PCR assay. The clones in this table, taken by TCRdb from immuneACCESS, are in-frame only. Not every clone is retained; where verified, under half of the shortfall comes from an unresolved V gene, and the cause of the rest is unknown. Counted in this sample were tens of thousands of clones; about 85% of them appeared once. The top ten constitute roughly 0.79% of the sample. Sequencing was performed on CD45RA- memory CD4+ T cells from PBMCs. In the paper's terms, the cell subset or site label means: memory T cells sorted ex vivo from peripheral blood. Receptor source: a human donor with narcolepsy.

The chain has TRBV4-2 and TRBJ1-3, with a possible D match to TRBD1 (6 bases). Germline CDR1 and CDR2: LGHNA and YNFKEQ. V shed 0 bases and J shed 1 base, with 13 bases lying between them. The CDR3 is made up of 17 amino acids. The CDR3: CASSQELQGHSGNTIYF. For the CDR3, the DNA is TGTGCCAGCAGCCAAGAGTTGCAGGGGCATTCTGGAAACACCATATATTTT.

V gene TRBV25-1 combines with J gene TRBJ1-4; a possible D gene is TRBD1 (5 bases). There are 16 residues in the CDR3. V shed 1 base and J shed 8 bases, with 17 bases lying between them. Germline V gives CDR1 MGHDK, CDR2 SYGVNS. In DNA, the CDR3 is TGTGCCAGCAGTGAATCGGGGAGCAGGGTGAGGGAAAAACTGTTTTTT. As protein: CASSESGSRVREKLFF.

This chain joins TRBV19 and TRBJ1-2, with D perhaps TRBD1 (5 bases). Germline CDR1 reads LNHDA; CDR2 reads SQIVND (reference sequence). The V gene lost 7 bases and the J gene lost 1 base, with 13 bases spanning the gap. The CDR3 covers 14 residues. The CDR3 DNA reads TGTGCCAGTACCTCGACAGCCTTTAACTATGGCTACACCTTC. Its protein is CASTSTAFNYGYTF.

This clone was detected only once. The CDR3 coding sequence is TGTGCCAGCAGCCAACAGCCCCAAGAGACCCAGTACTTC. It specifies CASSQQPQETQYF. The V and J genes are TRBV7-8 and TRBJ2-5; D is uncertain. The CDR3 is 13 amino acids. Germline assignment: CDR1 SGHVS and CDR2 FQNEAQ. V lost 5 bases, J lost 1 base, and 8 bases lay in between.

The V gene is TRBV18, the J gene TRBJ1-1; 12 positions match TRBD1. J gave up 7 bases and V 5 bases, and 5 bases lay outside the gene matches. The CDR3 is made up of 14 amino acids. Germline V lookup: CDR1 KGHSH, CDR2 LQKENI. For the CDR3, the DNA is TGTGCCAGCTCAGCCGGGACAGGGGGCATTGAAGCTTTCTTT. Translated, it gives CASSAGTGGIEAFF.

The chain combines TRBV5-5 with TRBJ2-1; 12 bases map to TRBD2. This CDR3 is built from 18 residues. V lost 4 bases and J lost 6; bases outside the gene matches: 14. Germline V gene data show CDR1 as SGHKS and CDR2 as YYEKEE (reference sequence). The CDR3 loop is CASSAAAASGRVINEQFF. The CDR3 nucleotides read TGTGCCAGCAGCGCCGCCGCCGCTAGCGGGAGGGTCATCAATGAGCAGTTCTTC.

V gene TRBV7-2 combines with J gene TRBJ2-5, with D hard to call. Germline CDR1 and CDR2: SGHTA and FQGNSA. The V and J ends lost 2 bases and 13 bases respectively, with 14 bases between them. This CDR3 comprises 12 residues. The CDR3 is CASSLSRGVLYF. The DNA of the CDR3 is TGTGCCAGCAGCTTAAGTCGTGGGGTGCTGTACTTC.

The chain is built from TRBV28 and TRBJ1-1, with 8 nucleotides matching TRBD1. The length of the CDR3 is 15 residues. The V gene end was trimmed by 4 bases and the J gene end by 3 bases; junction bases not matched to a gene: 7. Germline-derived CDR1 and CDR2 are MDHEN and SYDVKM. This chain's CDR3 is CASSSGDRFHTEAFF. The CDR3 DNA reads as TGTGCCAGCAGTTCGGGGGACAGGTTCCACACTGAAGCTTTCTTT.

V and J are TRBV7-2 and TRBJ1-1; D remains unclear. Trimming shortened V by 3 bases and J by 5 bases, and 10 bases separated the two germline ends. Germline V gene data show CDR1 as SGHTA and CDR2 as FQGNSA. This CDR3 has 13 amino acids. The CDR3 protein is CASSFVRETEAFF. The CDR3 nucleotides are TGTGCCAGCAGCTTCGTTAGGGAAACTGAAGCTTTCTTT.

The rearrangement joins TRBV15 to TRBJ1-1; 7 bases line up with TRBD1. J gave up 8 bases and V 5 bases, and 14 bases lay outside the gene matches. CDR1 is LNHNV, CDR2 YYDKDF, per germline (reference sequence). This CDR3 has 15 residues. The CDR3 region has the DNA TGTGCCACCAGCCCTGAGGACAGGCGAGCGAGGGAAGCTTTCTTT. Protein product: CATSPEDRRAREAFF.

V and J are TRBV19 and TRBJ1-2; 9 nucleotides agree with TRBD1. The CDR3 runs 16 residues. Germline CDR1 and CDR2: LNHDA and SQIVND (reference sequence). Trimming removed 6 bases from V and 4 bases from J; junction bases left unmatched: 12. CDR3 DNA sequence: TGTGCCAGTAGCCCCAGAACAGGGGGCGCTAGCTATGGCTACACCTTC. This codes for CASSPRTGGASYGYTF.

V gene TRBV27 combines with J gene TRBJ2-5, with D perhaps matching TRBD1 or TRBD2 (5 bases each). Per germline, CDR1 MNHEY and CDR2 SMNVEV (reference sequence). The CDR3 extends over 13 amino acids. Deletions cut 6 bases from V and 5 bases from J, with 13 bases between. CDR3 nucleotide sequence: TGTGCCAGCAGCCCGGGACCGACGGAGACCCAGTACTTC. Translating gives CASSPGPTETQYF.

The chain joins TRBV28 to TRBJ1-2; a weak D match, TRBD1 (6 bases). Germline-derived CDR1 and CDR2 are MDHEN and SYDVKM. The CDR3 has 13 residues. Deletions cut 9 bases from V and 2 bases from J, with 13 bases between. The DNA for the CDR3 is TGTGCCAGTTCGGGGGGCCGGAACTATGGCTACACCTTC. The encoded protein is CASSGGRNYGYTF.

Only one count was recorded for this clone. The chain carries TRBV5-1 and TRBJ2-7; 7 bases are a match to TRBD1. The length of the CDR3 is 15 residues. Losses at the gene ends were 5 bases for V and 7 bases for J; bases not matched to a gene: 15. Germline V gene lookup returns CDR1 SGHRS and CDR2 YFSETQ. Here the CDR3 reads CASSSRSGQVEEQYF. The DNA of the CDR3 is TGCGCCAGCAGTTCTCGATCTGGACAGGTTGAGGAGCAGTACTTC.

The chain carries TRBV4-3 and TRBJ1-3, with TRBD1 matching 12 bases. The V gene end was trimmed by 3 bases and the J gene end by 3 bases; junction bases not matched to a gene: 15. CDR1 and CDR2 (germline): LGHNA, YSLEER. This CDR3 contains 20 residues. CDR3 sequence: CASSQELAWWDRGLGNTIYF. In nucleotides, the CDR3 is TGCGCCAGCAGCCAGGAACTGGCTTGGTGGGACAGGGGGCTTGGAAACACCATATATTTT.

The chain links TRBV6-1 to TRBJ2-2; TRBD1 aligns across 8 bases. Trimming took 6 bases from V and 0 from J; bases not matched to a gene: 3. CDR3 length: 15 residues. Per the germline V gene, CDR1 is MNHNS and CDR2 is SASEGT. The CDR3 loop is CASSRDRPNTGELFF. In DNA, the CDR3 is TGTGCCAGCAGCAGGGACAGGCCGAACACCGGGGAGCTGTTTTTT.

The CDR3 loop reads CSVRQSLETQYF. The CDR3 DNA is TGCAGCGTAAGACAGTCGTTGGAGACCCAGTACTTC. The chain is built from TRBV29-1 and TRBJ2-5; maybe TRBD1 (5 bases). The CDR3 runs 12 residues. V was clipped by 6 bases and J by 5 bases, with 13 bases between them. Germline values: CDR1 SQVTM, CDR2 ANQGSEA.

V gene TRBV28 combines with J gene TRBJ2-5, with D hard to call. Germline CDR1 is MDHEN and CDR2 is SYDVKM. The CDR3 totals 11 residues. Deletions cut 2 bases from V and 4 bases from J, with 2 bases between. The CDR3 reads CASSLGETQYF. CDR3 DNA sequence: TGTGCCAGCAGTTTAGGAGAGACCCAGTACTTC.

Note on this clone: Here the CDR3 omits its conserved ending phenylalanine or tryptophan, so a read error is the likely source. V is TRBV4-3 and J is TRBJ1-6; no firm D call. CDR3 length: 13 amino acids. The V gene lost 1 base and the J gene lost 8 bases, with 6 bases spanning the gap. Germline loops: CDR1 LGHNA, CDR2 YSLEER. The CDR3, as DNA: TGCGCCAGCAGCCAAGCGGGGTATTCACCCCTCCACCTT. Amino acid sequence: CASSQAGYSPLHL.

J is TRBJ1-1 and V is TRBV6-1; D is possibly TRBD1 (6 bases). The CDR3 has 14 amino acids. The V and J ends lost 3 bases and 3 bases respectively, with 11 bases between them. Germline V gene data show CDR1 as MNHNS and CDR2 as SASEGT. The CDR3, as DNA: TGTGCCAGCAGTGACAGGGGATTTCACACTGAAGCTTTCTTT. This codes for CASSDRGFHTEAFF.

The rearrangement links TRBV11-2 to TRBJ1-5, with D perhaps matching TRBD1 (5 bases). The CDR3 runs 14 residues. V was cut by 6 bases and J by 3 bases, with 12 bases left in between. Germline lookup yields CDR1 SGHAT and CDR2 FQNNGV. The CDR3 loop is CASSRDRYNQPQHF. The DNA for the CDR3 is TGTGCCAGCAGTAGGGACCGATACAATCAGCCCCAGCATTTT.

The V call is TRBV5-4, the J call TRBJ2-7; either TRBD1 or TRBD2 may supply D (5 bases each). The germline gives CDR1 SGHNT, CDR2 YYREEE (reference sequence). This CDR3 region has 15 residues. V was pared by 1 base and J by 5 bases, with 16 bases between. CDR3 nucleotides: TGTGCCAGCAGCTTGACCTGGGGCTTCGGGGACGAGCAGTACTTC. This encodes CASSLTWGFGDEQYF.

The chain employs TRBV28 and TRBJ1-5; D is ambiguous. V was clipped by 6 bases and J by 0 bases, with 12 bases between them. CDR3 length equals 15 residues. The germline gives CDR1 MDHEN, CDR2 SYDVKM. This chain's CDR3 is CASSPPTASNQPQHF. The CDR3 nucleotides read TGTGCCAGCAGCCCCCCCACGGCTAGCAATCAGCCCCAGCATTTT.

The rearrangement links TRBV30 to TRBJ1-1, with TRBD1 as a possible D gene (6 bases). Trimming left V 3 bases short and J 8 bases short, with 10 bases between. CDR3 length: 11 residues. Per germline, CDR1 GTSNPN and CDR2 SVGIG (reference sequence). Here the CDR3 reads CAWRDRVEAFF. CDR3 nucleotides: TGTGCCTGGAGGGACAGAGTAGAAGCTTTCTTT.

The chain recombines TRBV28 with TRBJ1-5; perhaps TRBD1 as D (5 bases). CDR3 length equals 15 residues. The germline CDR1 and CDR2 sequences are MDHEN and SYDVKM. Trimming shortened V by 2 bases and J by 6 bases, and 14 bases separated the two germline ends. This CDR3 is CASSLAGGRGQPQHF. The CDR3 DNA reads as TGTGCCAGCAGTTTAGCGGGAGGAAGGGGTCAGCCCCAGCATTTT.

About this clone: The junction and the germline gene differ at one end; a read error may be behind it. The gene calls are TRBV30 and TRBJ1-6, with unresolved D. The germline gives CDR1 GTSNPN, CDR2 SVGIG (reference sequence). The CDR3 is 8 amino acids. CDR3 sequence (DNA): TGTGCCCCGGGAGGGCTCGTCTTT. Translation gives CAPGGLVF.

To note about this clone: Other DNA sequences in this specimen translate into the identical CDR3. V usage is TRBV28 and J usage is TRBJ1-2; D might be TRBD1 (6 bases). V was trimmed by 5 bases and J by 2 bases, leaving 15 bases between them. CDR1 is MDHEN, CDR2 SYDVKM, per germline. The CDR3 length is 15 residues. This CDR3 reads CASSPQVGGNYGYTF. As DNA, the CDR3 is TGTGCCAGCAGTCCCCAGGTAGGGGGGAACTATGGCTACACCTTC.

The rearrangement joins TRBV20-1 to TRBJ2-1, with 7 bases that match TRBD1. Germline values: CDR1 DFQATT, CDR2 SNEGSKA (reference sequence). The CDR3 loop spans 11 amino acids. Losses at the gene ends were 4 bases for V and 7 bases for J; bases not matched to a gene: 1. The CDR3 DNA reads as TGCAGTGCTAAGGACAGGAATGAGCAGTTCTTC. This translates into CSAKDRNEQFF.

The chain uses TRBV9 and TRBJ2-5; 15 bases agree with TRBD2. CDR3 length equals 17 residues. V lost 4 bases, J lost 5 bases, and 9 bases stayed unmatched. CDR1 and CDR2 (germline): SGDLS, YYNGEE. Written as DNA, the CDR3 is TGTGCCAGCAGCACCTTCGGACTAGCGGGGGGGCCGGAGACCCAGTACTTC. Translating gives CASSTFGLAGGPETQYF.

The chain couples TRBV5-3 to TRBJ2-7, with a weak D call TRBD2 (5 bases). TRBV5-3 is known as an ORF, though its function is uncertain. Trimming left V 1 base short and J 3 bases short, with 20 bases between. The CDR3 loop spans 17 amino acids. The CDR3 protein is CARSLSTIWVSLYEQYF. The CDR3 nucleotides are TGTGCCAGAAGCTTGTCGACTATTTGGGTTTCGCTCTACGAGCAGTACTTC.

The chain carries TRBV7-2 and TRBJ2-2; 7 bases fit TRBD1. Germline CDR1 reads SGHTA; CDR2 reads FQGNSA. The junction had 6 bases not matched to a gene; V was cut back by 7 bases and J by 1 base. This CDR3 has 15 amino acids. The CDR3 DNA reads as TGTGCCAGCACCATTCGACAGGGGAACACCGGGGAGCTGTTTTTT. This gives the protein CASTIRQGNTGELFF.

CDR3 region: CASSLVGTQYF. The CDR3 region has the DNA TGTGCCAGCAGCTTAGTAGGTACGCAGTATTTT. The V gene is TRBV7-9, the J gene TRBJ2-3; D not certain. Trimming removed 1 base from V and 8 bases from J, with 4 bases in between. The germline CDR1 and CDR2 sequences are SEHNR and FQNEAQ (reference sequence). This CDR3 is 11 amino acids long.